These T cell receptor beta chains were read from a single sample in a study of CD8 T cells in ankylosing spondylitis. MiXCR was run by TCRdb on the 5' RACE reads, yielding one entry per CDR3 protein. Of about 390,000 distinct CDR3 sequences in the sample, 20% to 25% were seen once. Input material: blood, either unsorted or a sorted T cell fraction (not recorded which). These receptor sequences come from a male donor with ankylosing spondylitis. Each CDR3 is given with its conserved first and last residue. The order of the fields is V gene, clone size, D gene, CDR3 length, J gene, CDR3 DNA, CDR3 protein. A D gene is named only where the DNA matches it firmly. The size of a clone is reported for some rows only, either as once, few or many, or as a class for expanded clones.

TRBV6-1	-	TRBD1	16	TRBJ1-1	TGTGCCAGCAGTGAGATAGGACAGGGAATGAACACTGAAGCTTTCTTT	CASSEIGQGMNTEAFF
TRBV5-1	-	TRBD1	14	TRBJ2-7	TGCGCCAGCAGCCTCTGGACAGGGGACTACGAGCAGTACTTC	CASSLWTGDYEQYF
TRBV5-6	-	TRBD2	16	TRBJ2-2	TGTGCCAGCAGCGCCACTAGCGGGTTTAACACCGGGGAGCTGTTTTTT	CASSATSGFNTGELFF
TRBV28	-	-	12	TRBJ2-1	TGTGCCAGCACCTACATGTACGGTGAGCAGTTCTTC	CASTYMYGEQFF
TRBV3-1	-	TRBD2	14	TRBJ2-5	TGTGCCAGCAGCCCCCGACTAGCCTTGGAGACCCAGTACTTC	CASSPRLALETQYF
TRBV5-1	few	-	16	TRBJ1-4	TGCGCCAGCAGCGCACAGACAGCTTTTCTTGGTGAAAAACTGTTTTTT	CASSAQTAFLGEKLFF
TRBV29-1	many	-	12	TRBJ2-7	TGCAGCGTGACTGGACCATCCTACGAGCAGTACTTC	CSVTGPSYEQYF
TRBV7-2	many	-	14	TRBJ2-5	TGTGCCAGCAGCTTAGAAAGTCAGCAAGAGACCCAGTACTTC	CASSLESQQETQYF
TRBV6-6	-	-	13	TRBJ1-5	TGTGCCAGTGAGGTGGGGGTGGGTCAGCCCCAGCATTTT	CASEVGVGQPQHF
TRBV12-3/TRBV12-4	-	TRBD2	18	TRBJ2-5	TGTGCCAGCAGTCACGGACTAGCGGGAGCTAGGCGGGGACAGACCCAGTACTTC	CASSHGLAGARRGQTQYF
TRBV2	-	-	14	TRBJ1-1	TGTGCCAGCAGGGAGGGGGGGGCTTTCACTGAAGCTTTCTTT	CASREGGAFTEAFF
TRBV18	many	-	13	TRBJ2-2	TGTGCCAGCTCACCGGCGGACACCGGGGAGCTGTTTTTT	CASSPADTGELFF
TRBV11-3	-	TRBD1	13	TRBJ1-5	TGTGCCAGCAGGCGACAGGGGAGTCAGCCCCAGCATTTT	CASRRQGSQPQHF
TRBV28	-	TRBD1	14	TRBJ1-5	TGTGCCAGCAGTTTCCAGGGGGCTAAGCAGCCCCAGCATTTT	CASSFQGAKQPQHF
TRBV5-1	few	TRBD2	16	TRBJ2-1	TGCGCCAGCAGCTTGGTTGGACTAGCGGAATACAATGAGCAGTTCTTC	CASSLVGLAEYNEQFF
TRBV7-9	few	-	13	TRBJ1-1	TGTGCCAGCAGCCAAAGGACGGGCACTGAAGCTTTCTTT	CASSQRTGTEAFF
TRBV12-3/TRBV12-4	few	TRBD2	16	TRBJ2-2	TGTGCCAGCAGTCCGACTAGCGTGCGGGGCACCGGGGAGCTGTTTTTT	CASSPTSVRGTGELFF
TRBV5-1	-	TRBD1	14	TRBJ1-1	TGCGCCAGCAGCCGAATCAGGGGGACCACTGAAGCTTTCTTT	CASSRIRGTTEAFF
TRBV9	few	-	15	TRBJ2-3	TGTGCCAGCAGCGTAGGGGGGTCTTTGGCGGATACGCAGTATTTT	CASSVGGSLADTQYF
TRBV5-6	-	TRBD2	15	TRBJ2-5	TGTGCCAGCAGTCGACTAGCGGGTCTGTGGGAGACCCAGTACTTC	CASSRLAGLWETQYF
TRBV12-3/TRBV12-4	few	-	12	TRBJ2-7	TGTGCCAGCAGCCCCCTTACAGGACAGCAGTACTTC	CASSPLTGQQYF
TRBV15	-	-	14	TRBJ1-1	TGTGCCACCAGCAGAGACCTCCGGCCTGCTGAAGCTTTCTTT	CATSRDLRPAEAFF
TRBV6-6	-	-	12	TRBJ2-3	TGTGCCAGCAGTTACTTGAGGGATACGCAGTATTTT	CASSYLRDTQYF
TRBV2	many	-	15	TRBJ1-1	TGTGCCAGCTCCCAGGCGGCAGGGAGTTTGTCTGAAGCTTTCTTT	CASSQAAGSLSEAFF
TRBV12-3/TRBV12-4	many	-	17	TRBJ1-1	TGTGCCAGCAGGGCGGACAGCCTAACGCTAATGAACACTGAAGCTTTCTTT	CASRADSLTLMNTEAFF
TRBV20-1	-	TRBD2	13	TRBJ2-7	TGCAGTGCTAGAGGGACTAGCCTTGACGAGCAGTACTTC	CSARGTSLDEQYF
TRBV20-1	-	TRBD2	14	TRBJ2-3	TGCAGTGCTTCGCGGGAGGGCCTCCCAGATACGCAGTATTTT	CSASREGLPDTQYF
TRBV25-1	-	TRBD2	18	TRBJ2-1	TGTGCCAGCAGTGGTCCCTCCCGGACTAGCGGGATCTACAATGAGCAGTTCTTC	CASSGPSRTSGIYNEQFF
TRBV11-3	-	-	14	TRBJ2-2	TGTGCCAGCAGCTTAGTCAGCTCGGTTAGGGAGCTGTTTTTT	CASSLVSSVRELFF
TRBV20-1	-	TRBD1	15	TRBJ2-3	TGCAGTGCTGTAGACAGGGGGCATTCGACAGATACGCAGTATTTT	CSAVDRGHSTDTQYF
TRBV6-5	-	-	12	TRBJ1-4	TGTGCCAGCAGGCTCGTCGGCGGGAAACTGTTTTTT	CASRLVGGKLFF
TRBV29-1	many	-	12	TRBJ2-1	TGCAGCGCCGAAAGGGGGGGCGGTGAGCAGTTCTTC	CSAERGGGEQFF
TRBV12-3/TRBV12-4	few	-	13	TRBJ1-2	TGTGCCAGCAGTCGCTCGGAGGGCTATGGCTACACCTTC	CASSRSEGYGYTF
TRBV3-1	few	TRBD2	16	TRBJ2-2	TGTGCCAGCAGCCCCCGACTAGCGGGAGCCACCGGGGAGCTGTTTTTT	CASSPRLAGATGELFF
TRBV3-1	-	TRBD2	19	TRBJ2-2	TGTGCCAGCAGCCCTGCGTCAGCGGGACTGTTGAGGGCCACCGGGGAGCTGTTTTTT	CASSPASAGLLRATGELFF
TRBV11-1	few	-	14	TRBJ1-1	TGTGCCAGCAGCTTAGAGGGACATTTAGGAGAAGCTTTCTTT	CASSLEGHLGEAFF
TRBV4-2	-	TRBD1	15	TRBJ2-1	TGTGCCAGCAGCCAAGGGGACAGAACTCACAATGAGCAGTTCTTC	CASSQGDRTHNEQFF
TRBV24-1	many	TRBD2	16	TRBJ2-3	TGTGCCACCAGTGATCCCGGCGGGAGTGGGATAGATACGCAGTATTTT	CATSDPGGSGIDTQYF
TRBV29-1	-	-	11	TRBJ1-2	TGCAGCGTTGATGTGGGGAGAGGCTACACCTTC	CSVDVGRGYTF
TRBV4-1	-	TRBD2	18	TRBJ2-7	TGCGCCAGCAGCCAAGATCGTGTAAGGGACTACACTCCCTACGAGCAGTACTTC	CASSQDRVRDYTPYEQYF
TRBV24-1	-	-	16	TRBJ2-1	TGTGCCACCAGTGATTCTCTGGCTAGCAACTACAATGAGCAGTTCTTC	CATSDSLASNYNEQFF
TRBV27	-	TRBD1	15	TRBJ1-4	TGTGCCAGCAGTTCTCGGACAGGGGGCATTGAAAAACTGTTTTTT	CASSSRTGGIEKLFF
TRBV4-2	few	-	18	TRBJ2-3	TGTGCCAGCAGCCAAAGTGGAGGACTACGATCTAGCACAGATACGCAGTATTTT	CASSQSGGLRSSTDTQYF
TRBV12-3/TRBV12-4	-	-	15	TRBJ2-2	TGTGCCAGCAAACCCGGGACAAGTCGCACCGGGGAGCTGTTTTTT	CASKPGTSRTGELFF
TRBV10-3	-	-	14	TRBJ2-2	TGTGCCATCAGTGATCGGGGTACCACCGGGGAGCTGTTTTTT	CAISDRGTTGELFF
TRBV9	-	-	15	TRBJ2-1	TGTGCCAGCAGCGTAGTCGGAGGGCCGCGGAATGAGCAGTTCTTC	CASSVVGGPRNEQFF